This T cell receptor (beta chain) appears in the sequencing data of a study of graft-versus-host responses after intestinal transplantation. V dropped 5 bases and J dropped 0; count of bases not matched to a gene: 15. The CDR3 extends over 19 amino acids. The germline V gene has CDR1 SNHLY and CDR2 FYNNEI. Stimulators, 200,000 irradiated and violet-dye-labeled cells, were plated with 200,000 CFSE-labeled responder cells. Here immunoSEQ multiplex PCR was the method, and the copy in TCRdb shows in-frame clones only, minus some. The table records 10,000 or so clones, around a third of them present only once.

This specimen was alloreactive CD8+ T cells from a mixed lymphocyte reaction culture, taken before intestinal transplant. The subset was: CFSE-low proliferating T cells sorted from roughly six-day pre-transplant mixed lymphocyte reaction (GvH or HvG direction). The rearrangement joins TRBV2 to TRBJ2-1, with TRBD2 identical over 8 bases. The receptor was isolated from a human patient who received an intestinal transplant. CDR3 sequence: CASSPERMTSVSSYNEQFF. CDR3 nucleotide sequence: TGTGCCAGCAGTCCCGAAAGAATGACTAGCGTTAGCTCCTACAATGAGCAGTTCTTC.